This T cell receptor (beta chain) was obtained from a study of T cell responses to AZD1222 COVID-19 vaccine (dated by TCRdb to about 2021). In terms of the full investigation: AZD1222 recipients whose second dose came at about 4 weeks and those whose second dose came at about 12 weeks were combined into one group, since spike-specific TCR depth and breadth did not differ between the two schedules. A total of approximately 240 trial participants underwent TCR sequencing, of whom some 210 received two doses of AZD1222 and around 26 received two doses of the MenACWY control vaccine. Trial participants were enrolled by age into subgroups of 18-55, 56-69 and 70-plus years, and roughly 150, 30 and 60 TCR-sequenced participants, respectively, were included in these subgroups.

As for this clone: The specificity of this receptor is unknown. Base qualities are not at hand, and no much larger clone is one base apart.

At the junction V is shortened by 9 bases and J by 1 base, with 10 bases in between. Inclusive of the bounding cysteine and phenylalanine, the CDR3 is 13 residues long. Just CDR3 DNA is preserved here, 39 bases in frame from base 1. As encoded in the germline V gene, CDR1 is MDHEN while CDR2 is SYDVKM. This specimen's time point label, interpreted: baseline before first vaccination. The vaccinee samples were drawn from two UK trials, COV001 and COV002, one of which was a single-blind randomized controlled phase 2/3 trial testing AZD1222 (ChAdOx1 nCoV-19) in healthy adults. Trial participant PBMC samples were collected at day 0 and day 28 after the second dose for TCRbeta chain sequencing. On the study overall, not on this receptor specifically: The 56-69-year group was small, and its depth increase did not reach significance, likely because of low power. The vaccine-associated CD4 TCRs covered the entire spike protein, and the dominant responses fell in regions 160-218 and 743-854. Conclusions about previously exposed vaccinees were limited because only six or seven AZD1222 recipients were SARS-CoV-2 seropositive at baseline. No day 14 peak-response samples were available, so repertoires were characterized only after the peak T cell response. After two AZD1222 doses, spike-specific TCR breadth and depth were significantly higher than at day 0 and than in MenACWY recipients. Most participants were white British and females outnumbered males, and the authors suggested that clonal diversity may have been underestimated. Nearly half of unique spike-specific TCRs reportedly recognized epitopes outside regions mutated in the B.1.351 and B.1.1.7 variants.

The CDR3 regions of human TCRbeta chains were analyzed by immunosequencing. The authors processed their data as follows. TCRs in the repertoires were matched against a reference library of SARS-CoV-2-specific TCRs that had been generated with the MIRA antigen-specificity platform. Breadth was defined as the fraction of unique TCRs that were SARS-CoV-2-associated, and depth was defined as the fraction of total T cells that were SARS-CoV-2-associated. Using the MIRA data, every spike-specific TCR was mapped to the spike region that the TCR reacted to and assigned to either a CD4 or a CD8 class. Log10-transformed breadth and depth values were compared by one-way ANOVA with Sidak's multiple comparisons tests. The table was pulled from immuneACCESS by TCRdb, which kept in-frame rearrangements only. Such tables lose some clones; where checked, under half of the loss comes from unresolved V genes, and the rest has no known cause. Clone size and V and J calls were adopted from that table, with D and trimming inferred from the DNA. The sample records 110,000 to 150,000 clones, over 90% of which are singletons. About 5.1% of the sample is taken by the ten largest.

This clonotype was sampled from an adult in good health. The material was peripheral blood, obtained on day 0 of AZD1222 vaccination. The V and J genes are TRBV28 and TRBJ1-3, with TRBD1 perhaps the D gene, on 5 matching bases. Here the CDR3 is given as CASAGPSGNTIYF. The DNA sequence is TGTGCCAGTGCAGGGCCGTCTGGAAACACCATATATTTT. Beyond the CDR3, the reference TRBV28 and TRBJ1-3 genes provide the residues; the full variable domain reads: DVKVTQSSRYLVKRTGEKVFLECVQDMDHENMFWYRQDPGLGLRLIYFSYDVKMKEKGDIPEGYSVSREKKERFSLILESASTNQTSMYLCASAGPSGNTIYFGEGSWLTVV.